The 9 T cell receptor beta chains below come from one sample, sequenced in a study of T-cell reconstitution after alpha-beta-depleted transplantation in children. Unique molecular identifiers were incorporated during preparation of the TCRbeta library. TCRdb processed the PCR reads anew with MiXCR; each CDR3 protein has one entry. This sample carries around 500,000 distinct CDR3 sequences, around an eighth of them seen once, and the ten largest clones take more than 5.5%. Sequencing was performed on PBMCs from the stem cell graft donor, taken from the stem cell graft. Receptors originate from a human donor who donated a stem cell graft to a child with combined immunodeficiency.

This clonotype was seen at least ten times. V and J are TRBV5-1 and TRBJ2-1; 10 bases agree with TRBD1. CDR1 is SGHRS, CDR2 YFSETQ, per germline. The V gene end was trimmed by 4 bases and the J gene end by 8 bases; junction bases not matched to a gene: 6. CDR3 length equals 14 residues. The CDR3, as DNA: TGCGCCAGCAGCCCCGGGACAGGGGAGCATGAGCAGTTCTTC. As protein: CASSPGTGEHEQFF.

This clonotype was seen ten or more times. J is TRBJ2-7 and V is TRBV12-3 or TRBV12-4; D call uncertain. This CDR3 region has 11 residues. Trimming took 4 bases from V and 0 from J, leaving 1 base between them. CDR3 in DNA: TGTGCCAGCAGTTACTCCTACGAGCAGTACTTC. Its protein product is CASSYSYEQYF.

V is TRBV6-5 and J is TRBJ1-3; 8 bases fit TRBD1. CDR3 length equals 18 residues. Germline assignment: CDR1 MNHEY and CDR2 SVGAGI. Trimming took 0 bases from V and 4 from J; bases not matched to a gene: 11. CDR3 amino acids: CASSYSLQGGTVGNTIYF. In DNA, the CDR3 is TGTGCCAGCAGTTACTCGCTACAGGGGGGAACGGTGGGAAACACCATATATTTT.

This clonotype has only a few counts. The gene calls are TRBV4-3 and TRBJ2-1; TRBD2 aligns across 12 bases. The V gene's germline CDR1 is LGHNA and CDR2 YSLEER. The V segment lost 0 bases and the J segment 7 bases; nucleotides outside the gene matches: 7. This CDR3 spans 17 amino acids. The CDR3 protein is CASSQDRTSGISNEQFF. The CDR3 DNA sequence: TGCGCCAGCAGCCAAGACCGGACTAGCGGGATTTCGAATGAGCAGTTCTTC.

The chain recombines TRBV20-1 with TRBJ2-1; TRBD1 is a possible D gene (5 bases). The CDR3 contains 12 residues. The V gene's germline CDR1 is DFQATT and CDR2 SNEGSKA (reference sequence). The V and J ends lost 6 bases and 8 bases respectively, with 14 bases between them. CDR3 in DNA: TGCAGTGCCTTCAGGGCCGAAGATGAGCAGTTCTTC. Its translation is CSAFRAEDEQFF.

The CDR3 DNA reads as TGTGCCAGCAGCTCACAGGGGGAGTCCTACGAGCAGTACTTC. This codes for CASSSQGESYEQYF. This rearrangement joins TRBV7-6 to TRBJ2-7, with 8 positions matching TRBD1. V lost 4 bases to trimming and J lost 1 base; unmatched junction nucleotides: 3. Germline V gene lookup returns CDR1 SGHVS and CDR2 FNYEAQ. This CDR3 is 14 amino acids long.

Only a few counts were recorded for this clonotype. The chain recombines TRBV20-1 with TRBJ1-2, with 7 bases that match TRBD1. Losses at the gene ends were 0 bases for V and 5 bases for J; bases not matched to a gene: 12. The CDR3 loop spans 16 amino acids. The germline V gene encodes CDR1 DFQATT and CDR2 SNEGSKA (reference sequence). The CDR3 reads CSARERGGTEGYGYTF. In nucleotides, the CDR3 is TGCAGTGCTAGAGAGAGGGGCGGGACAGAAGGGTATGGCTACACCTTC.

This clonotype has more than one count but fewer than ten. This sequence joins TRBV15 and TRBJ2-7, with D perhaps TRBD1 or TRBD2 (5 bases each). The germline CDR1 and CDR2 sequences are LNHNV and YYDKDF (reference sequence). V was pared by 2 bases and J by 6 bases, with 17 bases between. The CDR3 is 15 residues long. The CDR3 sequence is CATSRSGTGPGEQYF. The CDR3 DNA is TGTGCCACCAGCAGATCGGGGACGGGGCCTGGCGAGCAGTACTTC.

This clonotype was observed many times. The rearrangement joins TRBV10-3 to TRBJ2-7; 9 bases are shared with TRBD1. The CDR3 sequence is 13 residues long. The germline V gene encodes CDR1 ENHRY and CDR2 SYGVKD. The V segment lost 10 bases and the J segment 2 bases; nucleotides outside the gene matches: 6. The CDR3 DNA sequence: TGTGCCACCAGGGGGGACAGGGCCTACGAGCAGTACTTC. Its translation: CATRGDRAYEQYF.